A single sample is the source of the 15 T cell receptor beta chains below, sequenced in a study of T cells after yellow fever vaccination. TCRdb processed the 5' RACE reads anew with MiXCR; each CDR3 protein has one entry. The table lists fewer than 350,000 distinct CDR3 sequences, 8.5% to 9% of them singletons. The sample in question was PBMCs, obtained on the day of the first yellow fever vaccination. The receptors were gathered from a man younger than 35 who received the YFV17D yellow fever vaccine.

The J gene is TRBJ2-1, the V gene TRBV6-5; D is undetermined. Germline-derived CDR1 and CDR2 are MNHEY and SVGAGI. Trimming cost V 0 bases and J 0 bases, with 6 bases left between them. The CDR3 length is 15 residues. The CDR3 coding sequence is TGTGCCAGCAGTTACTCTCCTTACTCCTACAATGAGCAGTTCTTC. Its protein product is CASSYSPYSYNEQFF.

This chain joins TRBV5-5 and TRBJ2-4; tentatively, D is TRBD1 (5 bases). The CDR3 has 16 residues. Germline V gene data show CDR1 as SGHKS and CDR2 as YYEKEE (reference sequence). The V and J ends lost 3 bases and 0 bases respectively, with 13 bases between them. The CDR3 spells CASSSLRTIAKNIQYF. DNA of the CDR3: TGTGCCAGCAGCTCTTTGAGGACAATAGCCAAAAACATTCAGTACTTC. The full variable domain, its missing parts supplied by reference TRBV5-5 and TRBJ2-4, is DAGVTQSPTHLIKTRGQQVTLRCSPISGHKSVSWYQQVLGQGPQFIFQYYEKEERGRGNFPDRFSARQFPNYSSELNVNALLLGDSALYLCASSSLRTIAKNIQYFGAGTRLSVL.

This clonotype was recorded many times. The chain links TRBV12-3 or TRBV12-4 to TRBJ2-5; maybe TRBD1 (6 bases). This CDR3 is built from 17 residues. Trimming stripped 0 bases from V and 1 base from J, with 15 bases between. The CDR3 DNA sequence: TGTGCCAGCAGTTTAGCTCGTGGGACACCTTTCCAAGAGACCCAGTACTTC. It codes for CASSLARGTPFQETQYF.

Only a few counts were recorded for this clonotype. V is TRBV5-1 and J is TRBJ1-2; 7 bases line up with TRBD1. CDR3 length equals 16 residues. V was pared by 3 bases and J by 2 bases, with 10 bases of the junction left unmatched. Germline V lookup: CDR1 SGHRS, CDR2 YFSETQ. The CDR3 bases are TGCGCCAGCAGCTCGACAGGGTGGAGTGCGAACTATGGCTACACCTTC. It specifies CASSSTGWSANYGYTF.

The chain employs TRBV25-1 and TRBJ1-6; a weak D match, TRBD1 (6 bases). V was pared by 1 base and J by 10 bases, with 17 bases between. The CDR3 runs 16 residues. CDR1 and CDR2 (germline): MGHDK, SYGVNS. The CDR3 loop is CASSEFIARGASPLHF. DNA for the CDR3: TGTGCCAGCAGTGAATTTATAGCCAGGGGAGCCTCACCCCTCCACTTT.

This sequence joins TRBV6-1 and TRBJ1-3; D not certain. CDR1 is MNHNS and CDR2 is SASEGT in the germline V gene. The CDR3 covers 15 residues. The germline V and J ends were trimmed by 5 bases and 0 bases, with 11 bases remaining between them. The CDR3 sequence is CASSPGIFSGNTIYF. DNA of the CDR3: TGTGCCAGCAGTCCCGGGATTTTCTCTGGAAACACCATATATTTT.

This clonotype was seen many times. The CDR3 DNA follows: TGTGCCAGCAGTTCTCCAGGGGGAAGCACAGATACGCAGTATTTT. Translation: CASSSPGGSTDTQYF. The chain has TRBV27 and TRBJ2-3, with 7 nucleotides matching TRBD1. Germline V gene lookup returns CDR1 MNHEY and CDR2 SMNVEV (reference sequence). This CDR3 comprises 15 residues. J gave up 0 bases and V 4 bases, and 4 bases lay outside the gene matches.

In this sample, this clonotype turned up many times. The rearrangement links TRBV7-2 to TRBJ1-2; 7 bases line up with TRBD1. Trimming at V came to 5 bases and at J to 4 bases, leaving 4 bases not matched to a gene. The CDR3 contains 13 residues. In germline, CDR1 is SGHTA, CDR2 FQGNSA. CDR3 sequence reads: CASSRDSLYGYTF. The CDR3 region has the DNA TGTGCCAGCAGCAGGGACAGCCTCTATGGCTACACCTTC.

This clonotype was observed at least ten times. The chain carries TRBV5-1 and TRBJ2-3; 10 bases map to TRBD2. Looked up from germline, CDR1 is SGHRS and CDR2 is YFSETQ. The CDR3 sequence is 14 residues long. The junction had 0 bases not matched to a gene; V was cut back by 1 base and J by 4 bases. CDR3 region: CASSLTSGADTQYF. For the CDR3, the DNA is TGCGCCAGCAGCTTGACTAGCGGGGCAGATACGCAGTATTTT.

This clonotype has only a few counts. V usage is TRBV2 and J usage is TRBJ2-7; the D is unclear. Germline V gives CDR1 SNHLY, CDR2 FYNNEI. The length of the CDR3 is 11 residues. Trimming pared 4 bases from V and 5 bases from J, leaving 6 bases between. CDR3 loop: CASSGVHEQYF. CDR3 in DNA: TGTGCCAGCAGTGGGGTCCACGAGCAGTACTTC. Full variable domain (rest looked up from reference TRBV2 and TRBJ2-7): EPEVTQTPSHQVTQMGQEVILRCVPISNHLYFYWYRQILGQKVEFLVSFYNNEISEKSEIFDDQFSVERPDGSNFTLKIRSTKLEDSAMYFCASSGVHEQYFGPGTRLTVT.

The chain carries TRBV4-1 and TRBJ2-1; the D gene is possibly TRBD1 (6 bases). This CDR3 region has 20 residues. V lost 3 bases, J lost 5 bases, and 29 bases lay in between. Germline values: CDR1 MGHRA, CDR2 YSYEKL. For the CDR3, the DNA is TGCGCCAGCAGCCACCGGTCAGGGAACAGGGCAATGTATCTCAACAATGAGCAGTTCTTC. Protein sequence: CASSHRSGNRAMYLNNEQFF.

The CDR3 here is CASSTKSSPLHF. The CDR3 region has the DNA TGTGCCAGCAGTACGAAGAGTTCACCCCTCCACTTT. The chain combines TRBV12-3 or TRBV12-4 with TRBJ1-6; D gene ambiguous. This CDR3 region has 12 residues. V was trimmed by 5 bases and J by 9 bases, leaving 8 bases between them.

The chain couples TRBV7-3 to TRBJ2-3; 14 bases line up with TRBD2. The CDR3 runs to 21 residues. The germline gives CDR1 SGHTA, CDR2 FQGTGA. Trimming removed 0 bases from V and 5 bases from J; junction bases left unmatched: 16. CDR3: CASSLTYGTSGGTGRGDTQYF. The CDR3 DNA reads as TGTGCCAGCAGCTTAACATATGGGACTAGCGGGGGTACAGGTCGAGGAGATACGCAGTATTTT. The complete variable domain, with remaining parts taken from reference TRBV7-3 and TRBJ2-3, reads GAGVSQTPSNKVTEKGKYVELRCDPISGHTALYWYRQSLGQGPEFLIYFQGTGAADDSGLPNDRFFAVRPEGSVSTLKIQRTERGDSAVYLCASSLTYGTSGGTGRGDTQYFGPGTRLTVL.

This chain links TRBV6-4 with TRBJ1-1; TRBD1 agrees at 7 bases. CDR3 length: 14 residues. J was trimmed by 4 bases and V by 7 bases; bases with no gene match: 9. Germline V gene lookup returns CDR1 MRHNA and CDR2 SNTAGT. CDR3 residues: CASNLRQGSTEAFF. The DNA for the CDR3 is TGTGCCAGCAACCTTCGACAGGGTTCCACTGAAGCTTTCTTT.

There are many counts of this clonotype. In DNA form, the CDR3 reads TGTGCCAGCTCCCTTGACAGGGCTGGGGCCAACGTCCTGACTTTC. Protein: CASSLDRAGANVLTF. The rearrangement links TRBV18 to TRBJ2-6, with 7 bases identical to TRBD1. The germline V gene encodes CDR1 KGHSH and CDR2 LQKENI. Losses at the gene ends were 6 bases for V and 2 bases for J; bases not matched to a gene: 4. The CDR3 runs to 15 residues.